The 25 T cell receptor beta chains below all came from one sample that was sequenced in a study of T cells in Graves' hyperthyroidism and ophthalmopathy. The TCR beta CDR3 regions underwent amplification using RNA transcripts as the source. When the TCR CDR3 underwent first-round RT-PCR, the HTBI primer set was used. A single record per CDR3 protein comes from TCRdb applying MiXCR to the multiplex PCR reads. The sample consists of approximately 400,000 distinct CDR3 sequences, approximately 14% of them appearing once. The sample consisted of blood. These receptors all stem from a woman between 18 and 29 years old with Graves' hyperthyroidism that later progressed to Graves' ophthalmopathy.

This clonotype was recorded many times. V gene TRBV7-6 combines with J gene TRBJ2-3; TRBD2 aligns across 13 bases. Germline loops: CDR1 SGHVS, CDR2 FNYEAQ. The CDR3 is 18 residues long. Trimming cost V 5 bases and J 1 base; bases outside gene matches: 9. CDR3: CASSPGLAGDLRTDTQYF. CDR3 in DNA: TGTGCCAGCAGCCCCGGACTAGCGGGAGACCTCCGCACAGATACGCAGTATTTT.

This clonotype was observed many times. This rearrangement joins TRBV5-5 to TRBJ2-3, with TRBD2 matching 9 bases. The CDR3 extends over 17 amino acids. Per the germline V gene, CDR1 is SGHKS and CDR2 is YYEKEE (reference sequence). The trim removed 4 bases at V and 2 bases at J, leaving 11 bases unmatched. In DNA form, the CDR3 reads TGTGCCAGCAGCCACAAGAATAGCGGGAGTATCACAGATACGCAGTATTTT. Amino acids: CASSHKNSGSITDTQYF.

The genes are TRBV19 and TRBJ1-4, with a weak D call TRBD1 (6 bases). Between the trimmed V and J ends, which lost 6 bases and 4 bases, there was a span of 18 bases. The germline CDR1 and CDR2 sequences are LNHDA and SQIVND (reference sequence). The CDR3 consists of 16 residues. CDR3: CASSPGGGLGNEKLFF. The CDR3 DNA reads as TGTGCCAGTAGCCCCGGGGGGGGCTTAGGTAATGAAAAACTGTTTTTT.

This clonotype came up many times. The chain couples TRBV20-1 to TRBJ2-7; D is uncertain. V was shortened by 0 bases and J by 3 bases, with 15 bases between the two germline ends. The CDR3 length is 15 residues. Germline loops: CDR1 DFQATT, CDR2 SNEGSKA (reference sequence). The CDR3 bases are TGCAGTGCTAGAGAGGACGAAACAGTTCACTACGAGCAGTACTTC. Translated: CSAREDETVHYEQYF.

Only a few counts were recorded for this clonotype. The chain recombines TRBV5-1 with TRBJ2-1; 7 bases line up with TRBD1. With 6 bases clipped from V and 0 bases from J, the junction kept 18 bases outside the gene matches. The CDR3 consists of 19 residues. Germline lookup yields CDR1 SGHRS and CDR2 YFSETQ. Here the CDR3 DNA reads TGCGCCAGCAAGGGGGTAATGGGACAGAGGAATTTCTCCTACAATGAGCAGTTCTTC. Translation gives CASKGVMGQRNFSYNEQFF. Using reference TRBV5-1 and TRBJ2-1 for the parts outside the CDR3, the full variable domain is KAGVTQTPRYLIKTRGQQVTLSCSPISGHRSVSWYQQTPGQGLQFLFEYFSETQRNKGNFPGRFSGRQFSNSRSEMNVSTLELGDSALYLCASKGVMGQRNFSYNEQFFGPGTRLTVL.

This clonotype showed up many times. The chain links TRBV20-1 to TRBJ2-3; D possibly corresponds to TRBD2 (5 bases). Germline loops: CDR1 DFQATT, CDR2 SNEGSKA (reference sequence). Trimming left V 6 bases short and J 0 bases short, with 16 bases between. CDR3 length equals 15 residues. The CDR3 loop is CSAFGPLASTDTQYF. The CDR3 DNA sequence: TGCAGTGCCTTTGGCCCTCTAGCTAGCACAGATACGCAGTATTTT.

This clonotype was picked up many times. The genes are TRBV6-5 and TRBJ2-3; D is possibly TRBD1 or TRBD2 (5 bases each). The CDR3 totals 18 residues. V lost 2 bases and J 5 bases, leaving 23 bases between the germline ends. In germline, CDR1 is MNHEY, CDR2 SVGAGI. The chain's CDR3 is CASSYSWPGRLNRDTQYF. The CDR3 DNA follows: TGTGCCAGCAGTTACAGTTGGCCGGGGCGTCTGAACAGAGATACGCAGTATTTT.

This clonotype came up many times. In nucleotides, the CDR3 is TGTGCCAGCACAGGACAGCGGAGCCTATATAGCAATCAGCCCCAGCATTTT. It yields the protein CASTGQRSLYSNQPQHF. The chain is built from TRBV27 and TRBJ1-5; D possibly corresponds to TRBD1 (6 bases). The V gene's germline CDR1 is MNHEY and CDR2 SMNVEV (reference sequence). CDR3 length: 17 amino acids. V was clipped by 7 bases and J by 0 bases, with 19 bases between them.

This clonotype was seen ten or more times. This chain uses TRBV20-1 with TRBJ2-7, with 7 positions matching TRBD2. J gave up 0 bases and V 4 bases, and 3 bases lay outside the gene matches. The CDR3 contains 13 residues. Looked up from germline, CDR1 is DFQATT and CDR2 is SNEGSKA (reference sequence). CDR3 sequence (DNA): TGCAGTGCTATTCGGGAGGCCTCCTACGAGCAGTACTTC. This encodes CSAIREASYEQYF.

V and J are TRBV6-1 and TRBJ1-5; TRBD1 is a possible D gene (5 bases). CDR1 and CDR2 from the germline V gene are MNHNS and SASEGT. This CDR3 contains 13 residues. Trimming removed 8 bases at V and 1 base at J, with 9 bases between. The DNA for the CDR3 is TGTGCCAGCTGGGGGGGGAGCAATCAGCCCCAGCATTTT. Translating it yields CASWGGSNQPQHF.

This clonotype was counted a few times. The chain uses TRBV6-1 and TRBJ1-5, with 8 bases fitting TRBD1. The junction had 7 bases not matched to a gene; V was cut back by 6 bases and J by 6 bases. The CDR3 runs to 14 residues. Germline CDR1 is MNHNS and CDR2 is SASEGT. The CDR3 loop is CASRDRETTQPQHF. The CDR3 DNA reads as TGTGCCAGCAGGGACAGGGAGACTACTCAGCCCCAGCATTTT.

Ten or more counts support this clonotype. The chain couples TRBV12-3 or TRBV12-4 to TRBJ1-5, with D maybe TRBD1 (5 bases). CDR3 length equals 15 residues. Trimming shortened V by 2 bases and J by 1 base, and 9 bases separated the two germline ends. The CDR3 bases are TGTGCCAGCAGTTTAAGGGCAGGGAGCAATCAGCCCCAGCATTTT. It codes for CASSLRAGSNQPQHF.

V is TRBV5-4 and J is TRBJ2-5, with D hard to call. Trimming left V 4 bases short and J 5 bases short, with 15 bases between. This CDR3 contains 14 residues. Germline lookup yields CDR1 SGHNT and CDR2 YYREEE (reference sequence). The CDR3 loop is CASSPRPPQETQYF. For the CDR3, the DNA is TGTGCCAGCAGCCCCCGCCCCCCGCAGGAGACCCAGTACTTC.

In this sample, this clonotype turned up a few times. The CDR3 nucleotides are TGTGCCAGCAGCTTAGCGGGACCGGTCTACGAGCAGTACTTC. It is translated as CASSLAGPVYEQYF. The chain employs TRBV7-2 and TRBJ2-7; D may be TRBD1 or TRBD2 (5 bases each). Per the germline V gene, CDR1 is SGHTA and CDR2 is FQGNSA. The CDR3 runs 14 residues. Trimming stripped 0 bases from V and 3 bases from J, with 9 bases between.

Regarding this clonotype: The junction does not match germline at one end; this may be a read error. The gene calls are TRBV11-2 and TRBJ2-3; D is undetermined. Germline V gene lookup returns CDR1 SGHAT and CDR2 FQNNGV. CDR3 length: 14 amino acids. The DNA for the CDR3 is TGTGCCAGCAGCTTAGAATTTAGCACAGATGCGCAGTATTTT. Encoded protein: CASSLEFSTDAQYF.

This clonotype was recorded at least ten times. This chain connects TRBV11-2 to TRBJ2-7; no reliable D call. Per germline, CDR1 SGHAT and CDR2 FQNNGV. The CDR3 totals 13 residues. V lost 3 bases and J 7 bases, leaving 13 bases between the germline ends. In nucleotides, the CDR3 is TGTGCCAGCAGCTTGTTTCCAGGACGAGAGCAGTACTTC. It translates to CASSLFPGREQYF.

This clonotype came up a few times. In DNA form, the CDR3 reads TGTGCCAGCCTCCAAGGCAAAGTCCTCCGGGACAGGGGACGTGAAAAACTGTTTTTT. Translating it yields CASLQGKVLRDRGREKLFF. The chain links TRBV6-1 to TRBJ1-4; 10 bases line up with TRBD1. The CDR3 length is 19 residues. CDR1 is MNHNS and CDR2 is SASEGT in the germline V gene. V lost 8 bases, J lost 7 bases, and 22 bases stayed unmatched.

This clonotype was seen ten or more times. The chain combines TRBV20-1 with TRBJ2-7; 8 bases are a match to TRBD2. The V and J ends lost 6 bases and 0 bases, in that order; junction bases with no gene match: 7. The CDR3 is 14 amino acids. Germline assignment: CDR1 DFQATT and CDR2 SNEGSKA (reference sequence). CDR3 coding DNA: TGCAGTGCCGCTCCCGGGACTAGCTCCTACGAGCAGTACTTC. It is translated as CSAAPGTSSYEQYF.

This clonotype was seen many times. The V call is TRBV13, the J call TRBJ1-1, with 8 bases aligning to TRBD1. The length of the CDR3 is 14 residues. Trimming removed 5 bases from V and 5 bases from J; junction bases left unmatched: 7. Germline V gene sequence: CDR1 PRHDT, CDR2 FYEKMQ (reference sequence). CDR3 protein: CASSPDRGRTEAFF. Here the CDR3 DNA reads TGTGCCAGCAGCCCAGACAGGGGACGGACTGAAGCTTTCTTT.

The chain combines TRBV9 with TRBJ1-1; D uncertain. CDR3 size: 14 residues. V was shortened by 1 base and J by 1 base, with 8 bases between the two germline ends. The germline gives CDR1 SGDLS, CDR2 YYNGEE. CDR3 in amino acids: CASSVRSWNTEAFF. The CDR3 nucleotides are TGTGCCAGCAGCGTAAGGAGTTGGAACACTGAAGCTTTCTTT.

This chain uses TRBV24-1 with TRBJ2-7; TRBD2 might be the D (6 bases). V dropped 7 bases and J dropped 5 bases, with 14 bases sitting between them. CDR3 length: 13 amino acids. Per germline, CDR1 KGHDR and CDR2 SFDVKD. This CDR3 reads CATSDGSPNEQYF. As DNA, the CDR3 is TGTGCCACCAGCGACGGGAGCCCGAACGAGCAGTACTTC.

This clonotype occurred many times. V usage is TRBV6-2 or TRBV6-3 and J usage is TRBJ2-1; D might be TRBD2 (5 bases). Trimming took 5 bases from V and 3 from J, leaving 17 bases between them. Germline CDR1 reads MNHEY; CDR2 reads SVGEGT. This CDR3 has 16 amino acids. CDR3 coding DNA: TGTGCCAGCAGTCACCTCTCGGACTCCCTCTACAATGAGCAGTTCTTC. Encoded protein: CASSHLSDSLYNEQFF.

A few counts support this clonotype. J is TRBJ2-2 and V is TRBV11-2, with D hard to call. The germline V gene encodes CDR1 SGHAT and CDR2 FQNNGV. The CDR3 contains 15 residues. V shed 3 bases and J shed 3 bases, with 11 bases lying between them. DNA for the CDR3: TGTGCCAGCAGCTTTCGGAGTACCGACACCGGGGAGCTGTTTTTT. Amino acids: CASSFRSTDTGELFF. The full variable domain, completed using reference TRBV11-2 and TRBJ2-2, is EAGVAQSPRYKIIEKRQSVAFWCNPISGHATLYWYQQILGQGPKLLIQFQNNGVVDDSQLPKDRFSAERLKGVDSTLKIQPAKLEDSAVYLCASSFRSTDTGELFFGEGSRLTVL.

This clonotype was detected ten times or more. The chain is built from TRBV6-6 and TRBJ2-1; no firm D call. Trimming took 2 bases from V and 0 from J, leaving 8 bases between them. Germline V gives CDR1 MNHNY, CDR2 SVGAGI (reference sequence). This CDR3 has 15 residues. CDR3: CASSYGDNSYNEQFF. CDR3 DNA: TGTGCCAGCAGTTACGGTGATAACTCCTACAATGAGCAGTTCTTC.

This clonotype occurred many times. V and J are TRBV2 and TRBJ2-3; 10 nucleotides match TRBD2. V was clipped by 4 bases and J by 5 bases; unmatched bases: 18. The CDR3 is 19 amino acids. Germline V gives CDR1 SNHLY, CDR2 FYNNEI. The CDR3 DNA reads TGTGCCAGCAGTGTTGCCTTTATTCAGCGGGAGGGAGGACAAGATACGCAGTATTTT. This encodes CASSVAFIQREGGQDTQYF.